This T cell receptor (beta chain) is from a study of a mutant IDH1 vaccine in newly diagnosed glioma. Study details: Of the patients given treatment, approximately 62% were male and approximately 38% were female, and a mean age of about 44 years was recorded. Standard pretreatment was either radiotherapy, temozolomide, or, for most, radiochemotherapy with temozolomide.

Profiled with immunoSEQ multiplex PCR; TCRdb holds only in-frame clones, not every one. This repertoire shows approximately 43,000 clones, 80% to 90% found once; its top ten account for approximately 1.5%. CDR3 size: 16 residues. Germline loops: CDR1 SGHNT, CDR2 YYREEE (reference sequence). V shed 0 bases, J shed 2 bases, and the junction held 8 bases outside the gene matches. About this clone itself: The antigen is unknown.

The time point: week 35, safety follow-up. What each vaccine dose contained was 300 ug of mutant IDH1 20-mer peptide, accompanied by topical imiquimod. Each astrocytoma in the donors was new, WHO grade 3 or 4, IDH1-mutant and ATRX-lost. Findings and caveats of the study: Approximately 95% of patients showed vaccine-induced immune responses across multiple MHC alleles.

This material consisted of PBMCs, taken from a glioma patient whose treatment included an IDH1 peptide vaccine. This clonotype originated in a man aged 35 to 55 with glioma. This rearrangement joins TRBV5-4 to TRBJ2-7, with TRBD1 matching 7 bases. The CDR3: CASSLGGQSFTYEQYF. The DNA of the CDR3 is TGTGCCAGCAGCTTGGGGGGACAGTCATTCACCTACGAGCAGTACTTC.